The 28 T cell receptor beta chains below come from one sample, sequenced in a study of blood T cell repertoires in COVID-19. Sequenced by immunoSEQ multiplex PCR; TCRdb stores in-frame clones only, minus some. Of 200,000 to 250,000 clones listed, less than 90% are singletons. Specimen: peripheral blood. Receptor source: a woman between 55 and 75 years old who had recovered from COVID-19.

The CDR3 protein is CASTREGGTDTQYF. DNA for the CDR3: TGTGCCAGCACTCGGGAGGGAGGGACAGATACGCAGTATTTT. The chain is built from TRBV5-5 and TRBJ2-3; 8 positions match TRBD2. Germline-derived CDR1 and CDR2 are SGHKS and YYEKEE (reference sequence). The junction had 6 bases not matched to a gene; V was cut back by 6 bases and J by 3 bases. The CDR3 is 14 amino acids. Using reference TRBV5-5 and TRBJ2-3 for the parts outside the CDR3, the full variable domain is DAGVTQSPTHLIKTRGQQVTLRCSPISGHKSVSWYQQVLGQGPQFIFQYYEKEERGRGNFPDRFSARQFPNYSSELNVNALLLGDSALYLCASTREGGTDTQYFGPGTRLTVL.

V and J are TRBV5-1 and TRBJ2-7, with 10 bases identical to TRBD1. The CDR3 sequence is 14 residues long. Looked up from germline, CDR1 is SGHRS and CDR2 is YFSETQ. The V gene end was trimmed by 0 bases and the J gene end by 5 bases; junction bases not matched to a gene: 2. The CDR3 is CASSLVGTGDEQYF. The DNA of the CDR3 is TGCGCCAGCAGCTTGGTAGGGACAGGGGACGAGCAGTACTTC.

The J gene is TRBJ2-5, the V gene TRBV7-6, with TRBD2 matching 7 bases. The germline V gene has CDR1 SGHVS and CDR2 FNYEAQ. J was trimmed by 4 bases and V by 3 bases; bases with no gene match: 5. CDR3 size: 14 residues. The CDR3 DNA reads TGTGCCAGCAGCTTCCAACCGGGGGGAGAGACCCAGTACTTC. As protein: CASSFQPGGETQYF.

In this sample, this clone turned up a few times. Written as DNA, the CDR3 is TGTGCCAGTAGTATTCTAGGACAGGAGAATGAAAAACTGTTTTTT. Protein: CASSILGQENEKLFF. The chain joins TRBV19 to TRBJ1-4, with 7 bases lining up with TRBD1. Per germline, CDR1 LNHDA and CDR2 SQIVND (reference sequence). CDR3 length: 15 residues. The V and J ends lost 3 bases and 5 bases, in that order; junction bases with no gene match: 6.

The gene calls are TRBV5-6 and TRBJ1-2; D perhaps matches TRBD1 (6 bases). Trimming shortened V by 1 base and J by 6 bases, and 10 bases separated the two germline ends. From germline, CDR1 is SGHDT and CDR2 YYEEEE. CDR3 length: 13 residues. CDR3 nucleotide sequence: TGTGCCAGCAGCTTGACAGGGAGCCATGGCTACACCTTC. Residues: CASSLTGSHGYTF.

The CDR3 is CASSLYRGENEKLFF. CDR3 bases: TGCGCCAGCAGCCTTTACAGGGGGGAAAATGAAAAACTGTTTTTT. The V gene is TRBV4-1, the J gene TRBJ1-4; 8 bases match TRBD1. The trim removed 4 bases at V and 5 bases at J, leaving 6 bases unmatched. The CDR3 has 15 residues. Per germline, CDR1 MGHRA and CDR2 YSYEKL.

The J gene is TRBJ1-2, the V gene TRBV6-5; TRBD1 is a possible D gene (5 bases). The CDR3 is 14 residues long. Trimming took 6 bases from V and 5 from J, leaving 16 bases between them. Germline V lookup: CDR1 MNHEY, CDR2 SVGAGI. CDR3 nucleotide sequence: TGTGCCAGCAGGCAGGGAGGGTATATATATGGCTACACCTTC. This gives the protein CASRQGGYIYGYTF.

This clone was observed a single time. This sequence joins TRBV10-1 and TRBJ1-6, with a tentative D call TRBD1 (6 bases). In germline, CDR1 is WNHNN, CDR2 SYGVQD (reference sequence). CDR3 length equals 18 residues. The V and J ends lost 6 bases and 2 bases respectively, with 20 bases between them. DNA for the CDR3: TGCGCCAGCAGCAAGGGGGAGATCGTGGACCCCTATAATTCACCCCTCCACTTT. Its translation is CASSKGEIVDPYNSPLHF.

CDR3 sequence: CAISLGGAPNIQYF. The CDR3 DNA reads TGTGCCATCAGCCTTGGGGGGGCGCCGAACATTCAGTACTTC. V gene TRBV10-3 combines with J gene TRBJ2-4; D may be TRBD2 (7 bases). Trimming stripped 6 bases from V and 7 bases from J, with 16 bases between. Germline values: CDR1 ENHRY, CDR2 SYGVKD. This CDR3 spans 14 amino acids.

V and J are TRBV30 and TRBJ2-3, with D possibly being TRBD2 (6 bases). The CDR3 totals 14 residues. Trimming shortened V by 1 base and J by 5 bases, and 13 bases separated the two germline ends. The V gene's germline CDR1 is GTSNPN and CDR2 SVGIG (reference sequence). The CDR3 sequence is CAWSALGLLDTQYF. CDR3 sequence (DNA): TGTGCCTGGAGTGCCTTGGGACTGCTAGATACGCAGTATTTT.

In this sample, this clone turned up many times. The J gene is TRBJ2-2, the V gene TRBV19; D ambiguous. Germline V lookup: CDR1 LNHDA, CDR2 SQIVND (reference sequence). Between the trimmed V and J ends, which lost 7 bases and 6 bases, there was a span of 6 bases. The CDR3 length is 11 residues. The CDR3 bases are TGTGCCAGTAATGAGGCCGGGGAGCTGTTTTTT. Its translation: CASNEAGELFF.

The J gene is TRBJ2-5, the V gene TRBV1; the table calls TRBD2, which could not be checked here. TRBV1 constitutes a pseudogene. The CDR3 totals 21 residues. Written as DNA, the CDR3 is TGCACCAGCAGCCAAGTTTTCCCGTACCGCGGGGGGGCTGAGAGTGGGGAGACCCAGTACTTC. Its translation: CTSSQVFPYRGGAESGETQYF.

This rearrangement joins TRBV5-4 to TRBJ1-4; D is possibly TRBD1 (5 bases). Trimming pared 1 base from V and 4 bases from J, leaving 14 bases between. The CDR3 totals 16 residues. The V gene's germline CDR1 is SGHNT and CDR2 YYREEE (reference sequence). This CDR3 is CASSLQPRQLNEKLFF. In nucleotides, the CDR3 is TGTGCCAGCAGCTTGCAGCCTCGACAGCTTAATGAAAAACTGTTTTTT.

This chain uses TRBV6-6 with TRBJ2-7, with D maybe TRBD1 (6 bases). V gave up 6 bases and J gave up 4 bases, with 10 bases separating them. The germline CDR1 and CDR2 sequences are MNHNY and SVGAGI (reference sequence). CDR3 size: 12 residues. CDR3 coding DNA: TGTGCCAGCAGGGGGACAAATTACGAGCAGTACTTC. Its translation: CASRGTNYEQYF.

V usage is TRBV6-5 and J usage is TRBJ1-5, with TRBD1 identical over 8 bases. The CDR3 is 15 amino acids. Germline V CDR1 and CDR2: MNHEY, SVGAGI. J lost 2 bases, V lost 6 bases, and 6 bases had no gene match. This CDR3 reads CASRNPGQGNQPQHF. The CDR3 nucleotides read TGTGCCAGCAGGAATCCGGGACAGGGCAATCAGCCCCAGCATTTT.

J is TRBJ1-4 and V is TRBV9; perhaps TRBD1 as D (5 bases). This CDR3 contains 15 residues. The germline gives CDR1 SGDLS, CDR2 YYNGEE. V lost 0 bases and J lost 5, with 11 bases in between. The CDR3 DNA sequence: TGTGCCAGCAGCGTAGGGGGGGGAAGCAATGAAAAACTGTTTTTT. As protein: CASSVGGGSNEKLFF. The whole variable domain, remainder taken from reference TRBV9 and TRBJ1-4, is DSGVTQTPKHLITATGQRVTLRCSPRSGDLSVYWYQQSLDQGLQFLIQYYNGEERAKGNILERFSAQQFPDLHSELNLSSLELGDSALYFCASSVGGGSNEKLFFGSGTQLSVL.

This chain joins TRBV30 and TRBJ1-3; D not resolved. The CDR3 extends over 13 amino acids. Germline CDR1 GTSNPN, CDR2 SVGIG (reference sequence). V lost 0 bases to trimming and J lost 7 bases, with 10 bases between them. The CDR3 DNA reads TGTGCCTGGAGTGTACCTCTACTTAACACCATATATTTT. This encodes CAWSVPLLNTIYF.

This chain links TRBV2 with TRBJ1-4; D ambiguous. Germline-derived CDR1 and CDR2 are SNHLY and FYNNEI. V was pared by 6 bases and J by 7 bases, with 15 bases between. There are 14 residues in the CDR3. The CDR3 sequence: CASSLRRAVEKLFF. The DNA of the CDR3 is TGTGCCAGCAGCCTAAGGAGGGCAGTTGAAAAACTGTTTTTT.

The chain is built from TRBV5-4 and TRBJ1-1, with 9 bases that match TRBD1. The CDR3 runs to 17 residues. The V gene end was trimmed by 0 bases and the J gene end by 1 base; junction bases not matched to a gene: 7. Per the germline V gene, CDR1 is SGHNT and CDR2 is YYREEE (reference sequence). CDR3 in amino acids: CASSLGDRAKSNTEAFF. CDR3 nucleotides: TGTGCCAGCAGCTTGGGGGACAGGGCGAAGTCGAACACTGAAGCTTTCTTT.

The J gene is TRBJ1-2, the V gene TRBV30, with D hard to call. This CDR3 is 12 amino acids long. CDR1 and CDR2 (germline): GTSNPN, SVGIG (reference sequence). V was shortened by 1 base and J by 6 bases, with 9 bases between the two germline ends. The CDR3 nucleotides read TGTGCCTGGAGTGCCCGAAGAGATGGCTACACCTTC. Residues: CAWSARRDGYTF.

This sequence joins TRBV30 and TRBJ1-5; 9 bases fit TRBD1. This CDR3 spans 14 amino acids. Trimming removed 4 bases from V and 7 bases from J; junction bases left unmatched: 8. In germline, CDR1 is GTSNPN, CDR2 SVGIG (reference sequence). This CDR3 is CAWTGQGIGQPQHF. CDR3 bases: TGTGCCTGGACCGGACAGGGGATCGGACAGCCCCAGCATTTT. Full variable domain (missing parts from reference TRBV30 and TRBJ1-5): SQTIHQWPATLVQPVGSPLSLECTVEGTSNPNLYWYRQAAGRGLQLLFYSVGIGQISSEVPQNLSASRPQDRQFILSSKKLLLSDSGFYLCAWTGQGIGQPQHFGDGTRLSIL.

The V gene is TRBV7-6, the J gene TRBJ1-2; no clear D gene. Trimming cost V 11 bases and J 0 bases, with 10 bases left between them. From germline, CDR1 is SGHVS and CDR2 FNYEAQ. This CDR3 is 12 amino acids long. The CDR3 protein is CAVERANYGYTF. CDR3 sequence (DNA): TGTGCCGTCGAGAGGGCTAACTATGGCTACACCTTC.

This clone is a singleton in its sample. The chain uses TRBV6-5 and TRBJ2-2; 7 nucleotides agree with TRBD2. Germline lookup yields CDR1 MNHEY and CDR2 SVGAGI. The CDR3 has 14 residues. The junction had 9 bases not matched to a gene; V was cut back by 7 bases and J by 7 bases. CDR3 DNA sequence: TGTGCCAGCAACAAACGGGGGGATGACGGGGAGCTGTTTTTT. This codes for CASNKRGDDGELFF.

The V gene is TRBV5-1, the J gene TRBJ2-5, with TRBD2 as a possible D gene (6 bases). This CDR3 spans 14 amino acids. Per the germline V gene, CDR1 is SGHRS and CDR2 is YFSETQ. Deletions cut 5 bases from V and 2 bases from J, with 13 bases between. Here the CDR3 reads CASRAGPIQETQYF. The CDR3 nucleotides are TGCGCCAGCAGGGCGGGACCCATACAAGAGACCCAGTACTTC.

This chain links TRBV5-4 with TRBJ2-2; 9 bases map to TRBD1. The ends lost 2 bases at V and 6 bases at J; junction bases unmatched: 5. This CDR3 comprises 15 residues. Germline V gene data show CDR1 as SGHNT and CDR2 as YYREEE (reference sequence). For the CDR3, the DNA is TGTGCCAGCAGCTTACAGGGGGCGGTCGCCGGGGAGCTGTTTTTT. This translates into CASSLQGAVAGELFF.

The gene calls are TRBV2 and TRBJ2-5; 8 nucleotides line up with TRBD2. The CDR3 has 14 residues. V lost 2 bases, J lost 5 bases, and 4 bases stayed unmatched. Germline values: CDR1 SNHLY, CDR2 FYNNEI. The CDR3 nucleotides are TGTGCCAGCAGTGAATCCCGGGGGGGGGAGACCCAGTACTTC. Protein: CASSESRGGETQYF.

This clone has more than one count but fewer than ten. The V call is TRBV7-2, the J call TRBJ2-3; possible D gene TRBD2, 7 bases. V was clipped by 2 bases and J by 6 bases, with 15 bases between them. The germline gives CDR1 SGHTA, CDR2 FQGNSA. The CDR3 covers 15 residues. The CDR3 DNA reads TGTGCCAGCAGCTTATACGGGGGGCAGTATGATACGCAGTATTTT. Translation gives CASSLYGGQYDTQYF. Drawing the rest from reference TRBV7-2 and TRBJ2-3, the complete variable domain is GAGVSQSPSNKVTEKGKDVELRCDPISGHTALYWYRQSLGQGLEFLIYFQGNSAPDKSGLPSDRFSAERTGGSVSTLTIQRTQQEDSAVYLCASSLYGGQYDTQYFGPGTRLTVL.

As concerns this clone: The junction departs from germline at one end; a sequencing error may be responsible. This chain links TRBV7-7 with TRBJ2-5, with D perhaps TRBD2 (6 bases). CDR1 and CDR2 from the germline V gene are SSHAT and FNYEAQ (reference sequence). The CDR3 covers 11 residues. The CDR3 sequence: CASSFAGSQYF. In nucleotides, the CDR3 is TGTGCTAGCAGCTTCGCGGGGAGCCAGTACTTC.